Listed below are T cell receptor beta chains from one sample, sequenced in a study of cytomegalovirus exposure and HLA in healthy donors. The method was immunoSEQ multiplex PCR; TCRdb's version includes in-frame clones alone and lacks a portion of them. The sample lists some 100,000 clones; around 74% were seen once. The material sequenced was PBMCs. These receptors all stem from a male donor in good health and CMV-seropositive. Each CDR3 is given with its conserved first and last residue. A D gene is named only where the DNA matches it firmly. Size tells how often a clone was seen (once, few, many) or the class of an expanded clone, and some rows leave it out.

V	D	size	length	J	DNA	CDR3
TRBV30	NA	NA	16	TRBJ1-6	TGTGCCTGGAGTCTTCCTGGATTACAGCATAATTCACCCCTCCACTTT	CAWSLPGLQHNSPLHF
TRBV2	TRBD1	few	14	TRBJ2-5	TGTGCCAGCAGAGCAGAGACAGGGAAAGAGACCCAGTACTTC	CASRAETGKETQYF
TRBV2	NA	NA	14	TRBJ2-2	TGTGCCAGCAGTGAAGTCTCGAACACCGGGGAGCTGTTTTTT	CASSEVSNTGELFF
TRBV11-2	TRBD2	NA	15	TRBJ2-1	TGTGCCAGCAGAGCTCTAGCGGGGGCCTTCAATGAGCAGTTCTTC	CASRALAGAFNEQFF
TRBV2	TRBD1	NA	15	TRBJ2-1	TGTGCCAGCAGTCAGAGGACAGGGGTGAAAAATGAGCAGTTCTTC	CASSQRTGVKNEQFF
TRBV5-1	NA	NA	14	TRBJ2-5	TGCGCCAGCAGCAGGCGACAGAACCAAGAGACCCAGTACTTC	CASSRRQNQETQYF
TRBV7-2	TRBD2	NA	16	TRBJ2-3	TGTGCCAGCAGCTTAGTAGCGGGGGGGCCGTCAGATACGCAGTATTTT	CASSLVAGGPSDTQYF
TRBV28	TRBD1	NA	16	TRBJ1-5	TGTGCCAGCAGTTTCTTGGACAGGAGGACCCCGGGACCCCAGCATTTT	CASSFLDRRTPGPQHF
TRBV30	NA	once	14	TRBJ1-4	TGTGCCTGGGGGGAGGGCATCACTAATGAAAAACTGTTTTTT	CAWGEGITNEKLFF
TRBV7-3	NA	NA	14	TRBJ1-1	TGTGCCAGCAGCTCGGACAGCTTGAACACTGAAGCTTTCTTT	CASSSDSLNTEAFF
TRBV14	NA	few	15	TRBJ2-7	TGTGCCAGCAGCCAAGATTTGGTCAGGGAATACGAGCAGTACTTC	CASSQDLVREYEQYF
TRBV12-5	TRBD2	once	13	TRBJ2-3	TGTGCTAGTTTGAGCGGGGATGGAGATACGCAGTATTTT	CASLSGDGDTQYF
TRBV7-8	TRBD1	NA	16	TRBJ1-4	TGTGCCAGCAGCCCTAGGACAGGGGGGACTAATGAAAAACTGTTTTTT	CASSPRTGGTNEKLFF
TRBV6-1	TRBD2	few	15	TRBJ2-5	TGTGCCAGCAGTGGACTAGCGGGGGGCCAAGAGACCCAGTACTTC	CASSGLAGGQETQYF
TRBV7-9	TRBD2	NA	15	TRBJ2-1	TGTGCCAGCAGCTTAGAACTAGCGGGAGCCCATGAGCAGTTCTTC	CASSLELAGAHEQFF
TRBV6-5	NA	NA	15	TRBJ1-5	TGTGCCAGCAATCCCTCGGCGGCCGGCAATCAGCCCCAGCATTTT	CASNPSAAGNQPQHF